This TCR beta chain came from a study of spatial heterogeneity in lung cancer. Time point in this sample: sample taken at primary tumor resection. Whole RNA, isolated from tumor, nontumor lung or frozen PBMC, was sequenced without prior sorting. Every molecule of TCR cDNA had its own unique molecular identifier. TCRdb analysed the 5' RACE reads with MiXCR anew, one entry per CDR3 protein. The sample holds 4,000 or so distinct CDR3 sequences; over 20% are singletons and the top ten take roughly 25%. Relative to its sample, this clonotype is medium-sized. The CDR3 has 15 residues. CDR1 and CDR2 from the germline V gene are WSHSY and SAAADI. J gave up 3 bases and V 4 bases, and 5 bases lay outside the gene matches.

The chain employs TRBV10-2 and TRBJ2-3, with 9 bases lining up with TRBD2. This clonotype was obtained from a female donor with early-stage non-small cell lung cancer. This specimen consisted of normal lung tissue next to the tumor, obtained at surgery. The CDR3 nucleotides read TGCGCCAGCAGTGGAAGCGGGGGGATTACAGATACGCAGTATTTT. It codes for CASSGSGGITDTQYF.